The following is a T cell receptor beta chain sequence with its context. Its specificity is not known. This record belongs to a study of beta chain features in type 1 diabetes. General observations from the study: Patients with type 1 diabetes showed fewer VDJ junction insertions and more deletions. PCR might pick shorter templates more often, in the same way for patients and controls. A potential influence of HLA type upon TCRB rearrangement remained unresolved herein. Significant though moderate, a shortening of TCRB CDR3s appeared in all four CD4+ subsets of Type 1 diabetes patients.

V was clipped by 0 bases and J by 5 bases, with 9 bases between them. The CDR3 runs 13 residues. Germline CDR1 and CDR2: SGHNT and YYREEE (reference sequence). What was sequenced were expressed TCRB transcripts, since all of the isolated RNA had been reverse transcribed. TCRdb's table, derived via immunoSEQ multiplex PCR, lists solely in-frame clones and lacks some. The sample carries 250,000 to 300,000 clones, 24% recorded once. The chain employs TRBV5-4 and TRBJ2-7; D is possibly TRBD1 (6 bases). The TCR originated in a woman aged 25-40 years with type 1 diabetes. The source material was naive CD4+ T cells from blood. The CDR3 reads CASSLDRDDEQYF. CDR3 nucleotide sequence: TGTGCCAGCAGCTTGGACAGGGACGACGAGCAGTACTTC.